The following is a T cell receptor beta chain sequence with its context. Trimming took 1 base from V and 5 from J; bases not matched to a gene: 3. The CDR3 is 15 amino acids. Germline CDR1 and CDR2: SGHNT and YYREEE (reference sequence). These data belong to a study of T cells after yellow fever vaccination. TCRdb re-called the 5' RACE reads through MiXCR, storing one row per CDR3 protein. In the table there are a few hundred thousand distinct CDR3 sequences, 8.7% of which are singletons. The sample consisted of PBMCs, taken on the day of the first yellow fever vaccination. The TCR was taken from a man between 18 and 29 years old who received the YFV17D yellow fever vaccine. The chain recombines TRBV5-4 with TRBJ2-3; TRBD2 matches 11 bases. The CDR3, as DNA: TGTGCCAGCAGCTTGCCACTAGCGGGGGTAGATACGCAGTATTTT. Translating gives CASSLPLAGVDTQYF. The whole variable domain, remainder taken from reference TRBV5-4 and TRBJ2-3, is ETGVTQSPTHLIKTRGQQVTLRCSSQSGHNTVSWYQQALGQGPQFIFQYYREEENGRGNFPPRFSGLQFPNYSSELNVNALELDDSALYLCASSLPLAGVDTQYFGPGTRLTVL.